The present entry profiles one TCR beta chain with its context. The antigen remains undetermined. Focal radiation with ipilimumab CTLA-4 blockade was given to patients with chemo-refractory metastatic non-small-cell lung cancer. This sample is part of a study of radiotherapy plus CTLA-4 blockade in lung cancer. Study in general: Objective responses were seen in around a sixth of patients, disease control in 31%. Whole-study results and caveats: In blood, tumor-derived TCR clones expanded after radiotherapy plus ipilimumab. Interferon-beta, together with early blood T cell clone dynamics, reportedly best predicted response.

The protocol was immunoSEQ multiplex PCR, while the TCRdb copy is restricted to in-frame clones and leaves out a portion. Seen here are about 59,000 clones, approximately 67% observed once, and the top ten hold about 8%. Germline loops: CDR1 SGHRS, CDR2 YFSETQ. The length of the CDR3 is 15 residues. V shed 5 bases and J shed 2 bases, with 16 bases lying between them. This TCR derives from a human donor with non-small cell lung cancer whose response to radiotherapy plus ipilimumab could not be evaluated. This chain joins TRBV5-1 and TRBJ1-2; the D is unclear. Sequenced here: peripheral blood, sampled from a patient treated with radiotherapy plus ipilimumab. The CDR3 spells CASSAYPERNYGYTF. The CDR3 bases are TGCGCCAGCAGTGCTTACCCGGAGAGGAACTATGGCTACACCTTC.